This TCR beta chain was retrieved from a study of blood T cell repertoires in COVID-19. Study summary: Acute-phase and convalescent COVID-19 samples originated in the United States, Italy and Spain. PBMCs, B-cell-depleted T cells, or T cells provided the cDNA or gDNA that made up the material.

V was trimmed by 1 base and J by 3 bases, leaving 9 bases between them. The CDR3 spans 14 residues. Germline-derived CDR1 and CDR2 are MNHNS and SASEGT. Per the study methods: Reference gene primer amplification gave nucleated cell count estimates. Measured with immunoSEQ multiplex PCR; TCRdb has only the in-frame clones, and not every one. That table furnishes V, J and clone size, whereas the DNA furnished D and trimming. The data contain approximately 170,000 clones, around 90% of them singletons. This receptor was obtained from a man in his 60s with active or convalescent COVID-19. The sequencing sample was made of peripheral blood. The genes are TRBV6-1 and TRBJ1-1; D remains ambiguous. CDR3 sequence: CASSEVRVDTEAFF. In nucleotides, the CDR3 is TGTGCCAGCAGTGAAGTACGGGTGGACACTGAAGCTTTCTTT.